The T cell receptor beta chain described here comes from a study of T cell responses to AZD1222 COVID-19 vaccine (dated by TCRdb to 2020 to 2022). General notes on the study: AZD1222 recipients with second doses at about 4 weeks or about 12 weeks were pooled, because spike-specific TCR depth and breadth did not differ between schedules. TCR sequencing covered roughly 230 trial participants: 200 to 220 given two doses of AZD1222 and approximately 26 given two doses of MenACWY control vaccine. Trial participants were enrolled into age subgroups of 18-55, 56-69 and 70-plus years, which contained 148, 28 and 57 TCR-sequenced participants, respectively.

The CDR3 regions of human TCRbeta chains were analyzed by immunosequencing. In the source study's methods: Repertoire TCRs were matched against a reference library of SARS-CoV-2-specific TCRs generated with the MIRA antigen-specificity platform. Breadth meant the fraction of unique TCRs that were SARS-CoV-2-associated, whereas depth meant the fraction of total T cells that were SARS-CoV-2-associated. Each spike-specific TCR was assigned to its reactive spike region and to a CD4 or CD8 class using the MIRA data. Log10-transformed breadth and depth values were compared by one-way ANOVA with Sidak's multiple comparisons tests. TCRdb took over this immuneACCESS table, retaining in-frame rearrangements with V and J assigned. Such tables are incomplete; in checked studies, under half of the missing clones stem from an unresolved V gene, and the remainder is unexplained. V, J and clone size were drawn from that table, and D and trimming were deduced from the DNA. Present in this sample are around 99,000 clones, approximately 91% of which were seen just once. Under 20% of the sample is held by the ten biggest clonotypes.

The time point label of this sample denotes: baseline before first vaccination. Samples from vaccinated people were obtained from the UK trials COV001 and COV002, which included a single-blind randomized controlled phase 2/3 trial of AZD1222 (ChAdOx1 nCoV-19) in healthy adults. For TCRbeta chain sequencing, PBMC samples were collected from trial participants at day 0 and at day 28 after the second dose. Trimming costs V 0 bases and J 5 bases, and their ends lie 11 bases apart. The CDR3 starts with the cysteine, ends with the phenylalanine, and has 15 residues. Only the CDR3 DNA is retained, 45 bases long and in frame from the first base. Via the germline V gene, CDR1 is ENHRY and CDR2 SYGVKD. As for this clone: The antigen it recognizes is unknown. No base qualities exist here, and no much larger clone lies one base off it.

What the study reported, not specific to this receptor: Most participants were white British and females outnumbered males, and the authors suggested that clonal diversity may have been underestimated. Because no day 14 peak-response samples were available, repertoires were characterized only after the peak T cell response. The 56-69-year group was small, and its depth increase did not reach significance, likely because of low power. CD4 TCRs associated with the vaccine covered the entire spike protein, and the dominant responses were in regions 160-218 and 743-854. Nearly half of unique spike-specific TCRs reportedly recognized epitopes outside regions mutated in the B.1.351 and B.1.1.7 variants. After two AZD1222 doses, spike-specific TCR breadth and depth were significantly higher than at day 0 and than in MenACWY recipients. Conclusions about previously exposed vaccinees are limited because only six or seven AZD1222 recipients were SARS-CoV-2 seropositive at baseline.

The sample here was peripheral blood, taken on day 0 of AZD1222 vaccination. In this chain, TRBV10-3 is recombined with TRBJ2-1; the best D guess is TRBD2, with 6 bases matching. The TCR originated in an adult in good health. The CDR3 region reads CAISESASVNNEQFF. The DNA is TGTGCCATCAGTGAGTCGGCTAGCGTAAACAATGAGCAGTTCTTC.